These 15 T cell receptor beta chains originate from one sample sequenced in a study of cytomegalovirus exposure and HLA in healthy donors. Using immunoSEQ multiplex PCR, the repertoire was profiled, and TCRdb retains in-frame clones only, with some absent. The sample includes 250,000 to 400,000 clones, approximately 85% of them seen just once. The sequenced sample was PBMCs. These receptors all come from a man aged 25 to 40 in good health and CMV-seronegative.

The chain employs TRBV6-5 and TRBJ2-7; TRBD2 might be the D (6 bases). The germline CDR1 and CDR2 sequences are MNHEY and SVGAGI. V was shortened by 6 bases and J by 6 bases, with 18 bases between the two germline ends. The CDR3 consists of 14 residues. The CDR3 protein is CASSPGLQRGEQYF. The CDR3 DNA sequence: TGTGCCAGCAGCCCGGGACTTCAACGTGGCGAGCAGTACTTC.

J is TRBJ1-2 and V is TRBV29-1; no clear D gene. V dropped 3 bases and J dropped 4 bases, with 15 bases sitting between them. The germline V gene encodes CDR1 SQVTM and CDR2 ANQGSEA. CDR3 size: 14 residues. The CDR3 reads CSVERNLLVYGYTF. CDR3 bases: TGCAGCGTTGAGAGGAACCTGCTCGTCTATGGCTACACCTTC.

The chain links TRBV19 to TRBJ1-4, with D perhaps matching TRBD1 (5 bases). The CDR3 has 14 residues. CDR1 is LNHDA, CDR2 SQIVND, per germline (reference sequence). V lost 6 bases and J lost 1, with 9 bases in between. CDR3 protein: CASSGGKTNEKLFF. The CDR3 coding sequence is TGTGCCAGTAGCGGGGGGAAAACTAATGAAAAACTGTTTTTT.

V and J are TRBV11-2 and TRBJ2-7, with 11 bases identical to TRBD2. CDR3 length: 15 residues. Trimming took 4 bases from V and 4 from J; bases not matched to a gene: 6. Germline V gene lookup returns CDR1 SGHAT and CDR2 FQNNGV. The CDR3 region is CASSSRVAGGYEQYF. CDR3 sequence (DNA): TGTGCCAGCAGCTCGCGAGTAGCGGGGGGGTACGAGCAGTACTTC.

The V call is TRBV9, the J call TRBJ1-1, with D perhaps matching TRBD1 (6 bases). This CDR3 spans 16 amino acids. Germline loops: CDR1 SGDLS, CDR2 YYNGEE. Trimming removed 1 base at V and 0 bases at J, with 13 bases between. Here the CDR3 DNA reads TGTGCCAGCAGCGTACCGGGACAACGCATGAACACTGAAGCTTTCTTT. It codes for CASSVPGQRMNTEAFF.

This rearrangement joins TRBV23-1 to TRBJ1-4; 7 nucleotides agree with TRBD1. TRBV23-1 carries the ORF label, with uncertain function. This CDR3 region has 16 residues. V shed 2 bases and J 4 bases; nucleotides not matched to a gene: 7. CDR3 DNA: TGCGCCAGCAGTCAAGCCAAGACAGGGTTTAATGAAAAACTGTTTTTT. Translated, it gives CASSQAKTGFNEKLFF.

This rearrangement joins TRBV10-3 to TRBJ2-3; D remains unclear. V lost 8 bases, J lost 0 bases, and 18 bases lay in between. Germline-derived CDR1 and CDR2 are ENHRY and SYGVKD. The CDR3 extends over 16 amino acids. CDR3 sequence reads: CAIRTSAGTSTDTQYF. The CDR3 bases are TGTGCCATCCGCACTTCCGCCGGTACTAGCACAGATACGCAGTATTTT.

CDR3 DNA sequence: TGTGCCAGCAGCCCTAGCGGGGGGATTAATACCTACGAGCAGTACTTC. Amino acids: CASSPSGGINTYEQYF. The chain joins TRBV7-9 to TRBJ2-7, with TRBD2 identical over 11 bases. Germline trimming cut 5 bases from V and 2 bases from J; bases unmatched to any gene: 8. Germline CDR1 is SEHNR and CDR2 is FQNEAQ (reference sequence). CDR3 length: 16 residues.

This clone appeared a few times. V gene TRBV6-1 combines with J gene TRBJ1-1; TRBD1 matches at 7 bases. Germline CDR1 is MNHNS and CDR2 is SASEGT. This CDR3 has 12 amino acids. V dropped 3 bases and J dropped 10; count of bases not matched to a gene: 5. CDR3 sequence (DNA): TGTGCCAGCAGTGATAACAGGGGTACAGCTTTCTTT. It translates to CASSDNRGTAFF.

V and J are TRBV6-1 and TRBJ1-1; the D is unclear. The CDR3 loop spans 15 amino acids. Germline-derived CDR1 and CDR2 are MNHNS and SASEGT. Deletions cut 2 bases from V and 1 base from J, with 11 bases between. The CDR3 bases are TGTGCCAGCAGTGAAAGAACGGGGAGGAACACTGAAGCTTTCTTT. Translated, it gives CASSERTGRNTEAFF.

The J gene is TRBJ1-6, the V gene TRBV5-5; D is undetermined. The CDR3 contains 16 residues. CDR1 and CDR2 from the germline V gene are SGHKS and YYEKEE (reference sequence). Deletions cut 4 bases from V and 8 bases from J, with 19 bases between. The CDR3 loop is CASSLTPGVIDSPLHF. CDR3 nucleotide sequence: TGTGCCAGCAGCCTTACCCCCGGGGTAATCGATTCACCCCTCCACTTT.

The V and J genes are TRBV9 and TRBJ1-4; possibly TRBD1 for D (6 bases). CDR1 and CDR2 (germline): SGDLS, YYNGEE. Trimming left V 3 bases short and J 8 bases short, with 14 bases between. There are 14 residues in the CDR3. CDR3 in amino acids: CASSGDTLGEKLFF. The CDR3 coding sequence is TGTGCCAGCAGCGGGGACACCCTCGGGGAAAAACTGTTTTTT.

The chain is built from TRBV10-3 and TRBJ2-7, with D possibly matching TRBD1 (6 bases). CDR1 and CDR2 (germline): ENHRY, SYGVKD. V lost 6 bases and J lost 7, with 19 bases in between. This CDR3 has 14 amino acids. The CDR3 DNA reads TGTGCCATCAGCTTAGCAGGGGAAATGGGGGAGCAGTACTTC. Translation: CAISLAGEMGEQYF.

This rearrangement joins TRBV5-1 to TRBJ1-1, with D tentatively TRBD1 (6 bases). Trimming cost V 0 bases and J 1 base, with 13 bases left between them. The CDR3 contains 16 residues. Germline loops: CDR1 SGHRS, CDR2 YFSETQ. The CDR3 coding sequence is TGCGCCAGCAGCTTGGCCGGGACAAATCCGAACACTGAAGCTTTCTTT. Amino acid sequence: CASSLAGTNPNTEAFF.

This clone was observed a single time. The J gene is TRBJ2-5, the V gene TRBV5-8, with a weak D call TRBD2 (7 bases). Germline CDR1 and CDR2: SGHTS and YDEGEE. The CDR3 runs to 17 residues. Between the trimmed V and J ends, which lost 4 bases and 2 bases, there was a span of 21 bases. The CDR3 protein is CASSPLGGGWGQETQYF. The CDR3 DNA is TGTGCCAGCAGCCCGCTGGGGGGGGGCTGGGGACAAGAGACCCAGTACTTC.